This T cell receptor beta chain was obtained from a study of shared clonotypes between healthy human individuals. Study-wide results and caveats: Sampling involved blood alone; tissue repertoires likely differ.

CD45RO negativity and positive selection for CCR7 defined naive CD8 cells, a population that excluded terminally differentiated effector memory CD45RA+ cells. As regards this clone: The antigen is not known.

In the original workflow: ImmunoSEQ gave junction-only sequences without quality scores, so filtering differed. Assay: immunoSEQ multiplex PCR; the TCRdb copy retains only in-frame clones and omits some. The V and J calls and clone size were taken over from that table, and D and trimming were inferred from the DNA. The data hold approximately 2,000,000 clones, with just over 90% observed a single time. Germline V gene lookup returns CDR1 MNHEY and CDR2 SMNVEV (reference sequence). The CDR3 consists of 19 residues. V shed 5 bases and J shed 0 bases, with 23 bases lying between them. The sequence was obtained from a man younger than 35 in good health. Some clones in this sample may be carry-over from other donors' samples. The material sequenced was naive CD8+ T cells from PBMCs. The chain recombines TRBV27 with TRBJ1-5, with D possibly TRBD1 on 6 matching bases. The CDR3 here is CASSPTENRVLSSNQPQHF. The CDR3 coding sequence is TGTGCCAGCAGTCCTACCGAGAACAGGGTCTTAAGTAGCAATCAGCCCCAGCATTTT.